The clone carrying this T cell receptor (beta chain) appeared many times. RNA transcripts yielded amplified TCR beta CDR3 regions. The TCR CDR3 first-round RT-PCR relied on the HTBI primer set. TCRdb processed the multiplex PCR reads anew with MiXCR; each CDR3 protein has one entry. The table records 620,000 or so distinct CDR3 sequences, about 14% of them present only once. This specimen belongs to a study of T cells in Graves' hyperthyroidism and ophthalmopathy. Fresh peripheral blood, around 11 ml of it, supplied the PBMCs. CDR1 and CDR2 (germline): GTSNPN, SVGIG (reference sequence). The CDR3 extends over 13 amino acids. Trimming took 3 bases from V and 10 from J; bases not matched to a gene: 9.

The receptor was derived from a woman aged 50 to 60 with Graves' ophthalmopathy. This chain joins TRBV30 and TRBJ1-5; 7 bases are a match to TRBD1. Input material: blood. CDR3 coding DNA: TGTGCCTGGAGCGGACAGGTACTGGGTCCCCAGCATTTT. Translating gives CAWSGQVLGPQHF.